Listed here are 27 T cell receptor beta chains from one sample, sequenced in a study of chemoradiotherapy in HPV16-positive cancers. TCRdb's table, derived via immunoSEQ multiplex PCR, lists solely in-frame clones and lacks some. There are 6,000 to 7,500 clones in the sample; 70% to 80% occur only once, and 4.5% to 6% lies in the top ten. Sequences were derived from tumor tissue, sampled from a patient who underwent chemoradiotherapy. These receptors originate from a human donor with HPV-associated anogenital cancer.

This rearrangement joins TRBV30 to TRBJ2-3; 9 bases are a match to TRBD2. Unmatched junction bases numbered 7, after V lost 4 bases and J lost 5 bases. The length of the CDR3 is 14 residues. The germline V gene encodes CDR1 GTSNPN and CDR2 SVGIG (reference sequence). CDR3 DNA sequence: TGTGCCTGGACCCCGGGACTAGCAAGAGATACGCAGTATTTT. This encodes CAWTPGLARDTQYF. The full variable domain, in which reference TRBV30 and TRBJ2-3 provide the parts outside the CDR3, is SQTIHQWPATLVQPVGSPLSLECTVEGTSNPNLYWYRQAAGRGLQLLFYSVGIGQISSEVPQNLSASRPQDRQFILSSKKLLLSDSGFYLCAWTPGLARDTQYFGPGTRLTVL.

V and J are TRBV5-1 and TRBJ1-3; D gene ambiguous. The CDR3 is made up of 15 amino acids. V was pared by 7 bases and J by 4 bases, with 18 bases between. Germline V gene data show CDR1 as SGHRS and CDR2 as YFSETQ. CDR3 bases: TGCGCCAGCGCTAAGGACCCAGGATCCGGAAACACCATATATTTT. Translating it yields CASAKDPGSGNTIYF.

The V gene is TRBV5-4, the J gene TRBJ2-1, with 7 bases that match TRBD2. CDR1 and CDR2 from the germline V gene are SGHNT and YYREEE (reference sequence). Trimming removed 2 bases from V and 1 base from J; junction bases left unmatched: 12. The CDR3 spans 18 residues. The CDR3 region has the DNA TGTGCCAGCAGCTTCGGCGGGGGAGTTGATTGGTCCTACAATGAGCAGTTCTTC. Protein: CASSFGGGVDWSYNEQFF. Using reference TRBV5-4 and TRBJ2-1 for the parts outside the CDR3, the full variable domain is ETGVTQSPTHLIKTRGQQVTLRCSSQSGHNTVSWYQQALGQGPQFIFQYYREEENGRGNFPPRFSGLQFPNYSSELNVNALELDDSALYLCASSFGGGVDWSYNEQFFGPGTRLTVL.

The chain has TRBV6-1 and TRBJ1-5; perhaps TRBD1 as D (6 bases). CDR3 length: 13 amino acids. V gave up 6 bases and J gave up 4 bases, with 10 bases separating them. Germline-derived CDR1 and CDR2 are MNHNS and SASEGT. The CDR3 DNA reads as TGTGCCAGCAGGAGGGACACAAATCAGCCCCAGCATTTT. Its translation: CASRRDTNQPQHF.

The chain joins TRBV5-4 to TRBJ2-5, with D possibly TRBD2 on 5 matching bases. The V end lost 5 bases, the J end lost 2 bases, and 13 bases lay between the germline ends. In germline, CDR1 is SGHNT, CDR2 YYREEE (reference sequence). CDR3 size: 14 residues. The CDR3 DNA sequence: TGTGCCAGCAGTCGCGGGCCAGAACAAGAGACCCAGTACTTC. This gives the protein CASSRGPEQETQYF.

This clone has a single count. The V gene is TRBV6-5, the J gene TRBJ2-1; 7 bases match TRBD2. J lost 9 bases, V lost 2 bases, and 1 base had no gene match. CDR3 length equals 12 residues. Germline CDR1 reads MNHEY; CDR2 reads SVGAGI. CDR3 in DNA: TGTGCCAGCAGTTACGGGGGGGTTGAGCAGTTCTTC. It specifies CASSYGGVEQFF.

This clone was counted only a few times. Written as DNA, the CDR3 is TGCGCCAGCAGCTCGGGACCTCCTACCGGGGAGCTGTTTTTT. Protein product: CASSSGPPTGELFF. The rearrangement uses TRBV5-1 and TRBJ2-2; D tentatively reads TRBD1 or TRBD2 (5 bases each). Germline V lookup: CDR1 SGHRS, CDR2 YFSETQ. The CDR3 is 14 amino acids. V gave up 3 bases and J gave up 5 bases, with 11 bases separating them.

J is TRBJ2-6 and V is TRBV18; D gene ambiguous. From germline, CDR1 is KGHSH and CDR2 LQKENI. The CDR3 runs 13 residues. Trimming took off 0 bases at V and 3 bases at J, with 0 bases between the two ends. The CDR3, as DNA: TGTGCCAGCTCACCACCTGGGGCCAACGTCCTGACTTTC. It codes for CASSPPGANVLTF. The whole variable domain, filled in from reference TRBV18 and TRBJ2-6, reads NAGVMQNPRHLVRRRGQEARLRCSPMKGHSHVYWYRQLPEEGLKFMVYLQKENIIDESGMPKERFSAEFPKEGPSILRIQQVVRGDSAAYFCASSPPGANVLTFGAGSRLTVL.

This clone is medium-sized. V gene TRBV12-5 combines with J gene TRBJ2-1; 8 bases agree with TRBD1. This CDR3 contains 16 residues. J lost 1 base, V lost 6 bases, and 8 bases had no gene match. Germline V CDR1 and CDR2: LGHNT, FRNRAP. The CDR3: CASGPEGQASYNEQFF. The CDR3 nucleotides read TGTGCTAGTGGCCCAGAGGGACAGGCATCCTACAATGAGCAGTTCTTC.

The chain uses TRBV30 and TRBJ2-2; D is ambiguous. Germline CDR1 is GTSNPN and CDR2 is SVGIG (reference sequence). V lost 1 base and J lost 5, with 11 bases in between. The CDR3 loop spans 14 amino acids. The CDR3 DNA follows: TGTGCCTGGAGTGCTCGGTCAATTACCGGGGAGCTGTTTTTT. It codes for CAWSARSITGELFF. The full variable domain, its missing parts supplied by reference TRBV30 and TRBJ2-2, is SQTIHQWPATLVQPVGSPLSLECTVEGTSNPNLYWYRQAAGRGLQLLFYSVGIGQISSEVPQNLSASRPQDRQFILSSKKLLLSDSGFYLCAWSARSITGELFFGEGSRLTVL.

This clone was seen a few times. CDR3 bases: TGTGCCACCACGTACCCGCGGGGGGGCTACTACGAGCAGTACTTC. Translation gives CATTYPRGGYYEQYF. The rearrangement links TRBV28 to TRBJ2-7; 9 bases fit TRBD2. This CDR3 has 15 amino acids. CDR1 MDHEN and CDR2 SYDVKM come from the germline V gene. Trimming at V came to 10 bases and at J to 3 bases, leaving 13 bases not matched to a gene.

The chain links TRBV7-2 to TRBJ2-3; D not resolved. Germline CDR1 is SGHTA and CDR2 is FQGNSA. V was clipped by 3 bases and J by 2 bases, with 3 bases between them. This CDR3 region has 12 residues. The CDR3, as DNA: TGTGCCAGCAGCTTGTACACAGATACGCAGTATTTT. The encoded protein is CASSLYTDTQYF.

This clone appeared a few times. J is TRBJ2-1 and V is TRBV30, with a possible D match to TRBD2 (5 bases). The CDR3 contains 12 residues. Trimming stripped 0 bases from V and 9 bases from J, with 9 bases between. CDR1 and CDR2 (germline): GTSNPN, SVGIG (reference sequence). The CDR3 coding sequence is TGTGCCTGGAGTGTAAGTAGCGTTGAGCAGTTCTTC. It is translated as CAWSVSSVEQFF.

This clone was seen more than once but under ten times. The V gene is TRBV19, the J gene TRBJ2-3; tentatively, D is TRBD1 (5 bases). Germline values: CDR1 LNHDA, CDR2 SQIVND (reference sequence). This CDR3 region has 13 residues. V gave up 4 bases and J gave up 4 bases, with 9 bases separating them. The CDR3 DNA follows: TGTGCCAGTAGTAAGGGGTTAGCAGATACGCAGTATTTT. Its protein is CASSKGLADTQYF.

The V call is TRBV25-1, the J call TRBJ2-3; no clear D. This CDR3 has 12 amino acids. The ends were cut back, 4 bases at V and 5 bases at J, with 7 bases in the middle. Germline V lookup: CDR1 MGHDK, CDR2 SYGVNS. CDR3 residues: CASSARRDTQYF. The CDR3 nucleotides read TGTGCCAGCAGTGCCCGCAGAGATACGCAGTATTTT.

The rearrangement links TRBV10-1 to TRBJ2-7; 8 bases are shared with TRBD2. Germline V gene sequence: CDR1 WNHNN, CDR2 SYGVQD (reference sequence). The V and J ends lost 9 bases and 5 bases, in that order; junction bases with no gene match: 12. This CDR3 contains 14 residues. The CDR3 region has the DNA TGCGCCAGTTCCCCGGGACTAGAGGGCGACGAGCAGTACTTC. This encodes CASSPGLEGDEQYF.

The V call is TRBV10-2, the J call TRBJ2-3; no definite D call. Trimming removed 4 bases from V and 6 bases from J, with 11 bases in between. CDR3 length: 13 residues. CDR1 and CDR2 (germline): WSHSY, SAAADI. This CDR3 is CASSAVHGDTQYF. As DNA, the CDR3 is TGCGCCAGCAGTGCAGTGCACGGGGATACGCAGTATTTT.

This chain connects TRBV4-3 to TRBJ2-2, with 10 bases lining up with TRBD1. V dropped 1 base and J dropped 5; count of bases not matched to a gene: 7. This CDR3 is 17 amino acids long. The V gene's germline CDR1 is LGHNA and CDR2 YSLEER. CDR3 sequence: CASSQATGGAWTGELFF. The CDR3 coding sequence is TGCGCCAGCAGCCAAGCGACAGGGGGCGCATGGACCGGGGAGCTGTTTTTT.

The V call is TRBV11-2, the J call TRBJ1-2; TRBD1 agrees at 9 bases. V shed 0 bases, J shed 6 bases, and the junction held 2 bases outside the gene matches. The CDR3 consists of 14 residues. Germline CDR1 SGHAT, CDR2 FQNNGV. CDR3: CASSLDRTGDGYTF. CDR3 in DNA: TGTGCCAGCAGCTTAGATCGGACAGGGGATGGCTACACCTTC.

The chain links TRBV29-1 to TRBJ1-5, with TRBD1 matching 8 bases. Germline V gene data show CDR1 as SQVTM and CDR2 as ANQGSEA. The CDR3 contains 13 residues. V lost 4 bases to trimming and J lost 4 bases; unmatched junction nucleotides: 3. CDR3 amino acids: CSVVQGANQPQHF. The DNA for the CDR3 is TGCAGCGTTGTCCAGGGGGCGAATCAGCCCCAGCATTTT.

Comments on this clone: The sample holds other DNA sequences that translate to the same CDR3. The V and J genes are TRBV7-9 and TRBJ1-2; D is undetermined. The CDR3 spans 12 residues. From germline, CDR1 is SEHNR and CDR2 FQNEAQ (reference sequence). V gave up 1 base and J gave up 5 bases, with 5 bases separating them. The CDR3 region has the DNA TGTGCCAGCAGCTTAGAAGGGTATGGCTACACCTTC. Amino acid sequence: CASSLEGYGYTF.

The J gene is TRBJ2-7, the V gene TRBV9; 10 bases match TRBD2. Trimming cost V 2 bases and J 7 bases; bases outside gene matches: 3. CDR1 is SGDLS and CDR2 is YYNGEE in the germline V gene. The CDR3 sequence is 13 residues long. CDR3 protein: CASSVTSGLEQYF. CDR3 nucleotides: TGTGCCAGCAGCGTGACTAGCGGGCTTGAGCAGTACTTC. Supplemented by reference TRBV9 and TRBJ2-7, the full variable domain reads DSGVTQTPKHLITATGQRVTLRCSPRSGDLSVYWYQQSLDQGLQFLIQYYNGEERAKGNILERFSAQQFPDLHSELNLSSLELGDSALYFCASSVTSGLEQYFGPGTRLTVT.

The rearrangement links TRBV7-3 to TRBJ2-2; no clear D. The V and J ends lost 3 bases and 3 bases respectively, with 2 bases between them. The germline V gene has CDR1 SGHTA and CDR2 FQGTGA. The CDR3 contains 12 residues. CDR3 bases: TGTGCCAGCAGCTTCTACACCGGGGAGCTGTTTTTT. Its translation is CASSFYTGELFF.

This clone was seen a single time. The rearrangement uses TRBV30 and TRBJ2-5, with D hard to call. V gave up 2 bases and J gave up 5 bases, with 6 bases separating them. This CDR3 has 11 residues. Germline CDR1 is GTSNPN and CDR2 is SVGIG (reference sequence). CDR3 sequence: CAWSPRETQYF. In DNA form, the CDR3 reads TGTGCCTGGAGTCCTAGGGAGACCCAGTACTTC.

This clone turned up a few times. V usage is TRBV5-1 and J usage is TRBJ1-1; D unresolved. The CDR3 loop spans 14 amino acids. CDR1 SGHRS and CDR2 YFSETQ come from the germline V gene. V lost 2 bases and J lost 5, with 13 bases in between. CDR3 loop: CASSFGGSQTEAFF. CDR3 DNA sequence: TGCGCCAGCAGCTTTGGCGGCAGTCAGACTGAAGCTTTCTTT.

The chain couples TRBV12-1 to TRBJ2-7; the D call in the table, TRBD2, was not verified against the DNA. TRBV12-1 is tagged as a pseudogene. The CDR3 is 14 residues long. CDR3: CASSPLRKSYEQYF. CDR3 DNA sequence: TGTGCCAGCAGCCCCTTGCGGAAGTCTTACGAGCAGTACTTC.

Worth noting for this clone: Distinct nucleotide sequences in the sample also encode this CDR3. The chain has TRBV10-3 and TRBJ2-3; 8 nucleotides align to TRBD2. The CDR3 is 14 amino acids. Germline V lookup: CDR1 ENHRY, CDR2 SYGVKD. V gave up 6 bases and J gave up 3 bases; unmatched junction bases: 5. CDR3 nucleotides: TGTGCCATCAGCTTAGCGGGGAGTACAGATACGCAGTATTTT. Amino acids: CAISLAGSTDTQYF.